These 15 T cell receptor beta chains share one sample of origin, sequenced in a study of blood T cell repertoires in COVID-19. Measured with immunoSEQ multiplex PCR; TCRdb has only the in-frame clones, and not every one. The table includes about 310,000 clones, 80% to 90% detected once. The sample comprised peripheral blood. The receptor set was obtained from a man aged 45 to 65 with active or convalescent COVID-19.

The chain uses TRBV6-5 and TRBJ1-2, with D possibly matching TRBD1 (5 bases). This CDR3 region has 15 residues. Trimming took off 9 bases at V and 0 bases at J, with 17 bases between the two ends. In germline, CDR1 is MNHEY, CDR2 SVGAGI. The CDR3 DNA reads TGTGCCAGTGAAGGCGGGGGATCAGCTAACTATGGCTACACCTTC. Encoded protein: CASEGGGSANYGYTF.

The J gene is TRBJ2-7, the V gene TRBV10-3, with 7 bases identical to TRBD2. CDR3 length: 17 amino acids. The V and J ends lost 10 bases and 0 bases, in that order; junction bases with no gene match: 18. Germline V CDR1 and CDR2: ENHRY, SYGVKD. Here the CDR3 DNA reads TGTGCCACTACCCTTTCCGCCGCGGGACTATTCTCCTACGAGCAGTACTTC. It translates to CATTLSAAGLFSYEQYF.

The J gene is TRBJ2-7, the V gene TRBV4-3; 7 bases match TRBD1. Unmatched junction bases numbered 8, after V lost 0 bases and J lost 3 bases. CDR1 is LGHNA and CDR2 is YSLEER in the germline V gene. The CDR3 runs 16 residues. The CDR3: CASSQDRTGAGYEQYF. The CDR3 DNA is TGCGCCAGCAGCCAAGATAGAACAGGGGCGGGCTACGAGCAGTACTTC.

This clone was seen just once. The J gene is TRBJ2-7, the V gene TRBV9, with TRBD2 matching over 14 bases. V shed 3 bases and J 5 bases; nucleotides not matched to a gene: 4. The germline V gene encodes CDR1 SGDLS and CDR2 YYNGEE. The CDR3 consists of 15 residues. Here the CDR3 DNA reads TGTGCCAGCAGCGAGGGGACTAGCGGGAGCGACGAGCAGTACTTC. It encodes CASSEGTSGSDEQYF.

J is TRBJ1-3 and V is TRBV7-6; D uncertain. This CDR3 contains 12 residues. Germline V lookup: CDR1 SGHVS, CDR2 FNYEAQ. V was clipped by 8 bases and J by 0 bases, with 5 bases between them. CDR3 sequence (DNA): TGTGCCAGCGGTAGCTCTGGAAACACCATATATTTT. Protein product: CASGSSGNTIYF.

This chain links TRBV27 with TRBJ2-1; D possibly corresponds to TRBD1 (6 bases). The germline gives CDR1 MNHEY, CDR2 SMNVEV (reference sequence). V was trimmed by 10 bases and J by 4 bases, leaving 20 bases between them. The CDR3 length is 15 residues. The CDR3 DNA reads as TGTGCCACCCAAACCGGGACAACTCGTTACAATGAGCAGTTCTTC. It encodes CATQTGTTRYNEQFF.

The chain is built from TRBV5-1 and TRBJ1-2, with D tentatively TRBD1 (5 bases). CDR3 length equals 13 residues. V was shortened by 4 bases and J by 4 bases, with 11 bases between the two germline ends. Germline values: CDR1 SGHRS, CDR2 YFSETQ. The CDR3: CASSIDSSYGYTF. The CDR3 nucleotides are TGCGCCAGCAGCATAGACAGTTCCTATGGCTACACCTTC. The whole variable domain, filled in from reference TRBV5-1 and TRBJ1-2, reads KAGVTQTPRYLIKTRGQQVTLSCSPISGHRSVSWYQQTPGQGLQFLFEYFSETQRNKGNFPGRFSGRQFSNSRSEMNVSTLELGDSALYLCASSIDSSYGYTFGSGTRLTVV.

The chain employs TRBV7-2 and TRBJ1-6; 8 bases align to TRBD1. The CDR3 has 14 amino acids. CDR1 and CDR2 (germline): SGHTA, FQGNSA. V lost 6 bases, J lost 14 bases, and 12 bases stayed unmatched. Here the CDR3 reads CASSWDRSRLTLHF. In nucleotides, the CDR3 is TGTGCCAGCAGTTGGGACAGGTCCCGTCTGACCCTCCACTTT.

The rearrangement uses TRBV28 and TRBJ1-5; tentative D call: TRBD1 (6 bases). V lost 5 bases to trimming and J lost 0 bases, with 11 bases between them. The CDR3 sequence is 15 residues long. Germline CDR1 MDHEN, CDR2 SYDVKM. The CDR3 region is CASSPRTDSNQPQHF. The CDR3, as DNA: TGTGCCAGCAGTCCAAGGACAGATAGCAATCAGCCCCAGCATTTT.

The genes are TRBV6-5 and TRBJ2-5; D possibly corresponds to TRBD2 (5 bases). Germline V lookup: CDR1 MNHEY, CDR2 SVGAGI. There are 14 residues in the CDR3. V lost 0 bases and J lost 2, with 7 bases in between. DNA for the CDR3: TGTGCCAGCAGTTACTCGAGGGAACAAGAGACCCAGTACTTC. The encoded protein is CASSYSREQETQYF.

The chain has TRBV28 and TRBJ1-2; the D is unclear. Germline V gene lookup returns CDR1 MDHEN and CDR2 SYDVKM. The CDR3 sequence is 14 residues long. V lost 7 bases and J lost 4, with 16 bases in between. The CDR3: CASTLTNPPYGYTF. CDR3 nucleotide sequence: TGTGCCAGCACCCTTACTAACCCGCCCTATGGCTACACCTTC.

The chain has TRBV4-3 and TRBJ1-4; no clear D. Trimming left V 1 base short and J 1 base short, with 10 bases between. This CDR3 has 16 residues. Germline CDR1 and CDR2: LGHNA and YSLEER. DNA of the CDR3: TGCGCCAGCAGCCAAGTGCCGATAGAAACTAATGAAAAACTGTTTTTT. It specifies CASSQVPIETNEKLFF.

The DNA for the CDR3 is TGTGCCAGCAGCTTAATTTCGGCAGGGGAAGCTTTCTTT. It encodes CASSLISAGEAFF. The chain carries TRBV7-9 and TRBJ1-1; TRBD1 might be the D (5 bases). V lost 2 bases, J lost 8 bases, and 12 bases lay in between. The germline CDR1 and CDR2 sequences are SEHNR and FQNEAQ (reference sequence). CDR3 length: 13 amino acids. The variable domain in full, completed from reference TRBV7-9 and TRBJ1-1, reads DTGVSQNPRHKITKRGQNVTFRCDPISEHNRLYWYRQTLGQGPEFLTYFQNEAQLEKSRLLSDRFSAERPKGSFSTLEIQRTEQGDSAMYLCASSLISAGEAFFGQGTRLTVV.

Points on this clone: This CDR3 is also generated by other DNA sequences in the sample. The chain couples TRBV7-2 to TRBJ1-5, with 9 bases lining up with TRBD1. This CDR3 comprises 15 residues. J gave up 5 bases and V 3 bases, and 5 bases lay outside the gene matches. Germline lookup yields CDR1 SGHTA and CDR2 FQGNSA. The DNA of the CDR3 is TGTGCCAGCAGCTTGGCCGGGACAGGGTATCAGCCCCAGCATTTT. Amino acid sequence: CASSLAGTGYQPQHF.

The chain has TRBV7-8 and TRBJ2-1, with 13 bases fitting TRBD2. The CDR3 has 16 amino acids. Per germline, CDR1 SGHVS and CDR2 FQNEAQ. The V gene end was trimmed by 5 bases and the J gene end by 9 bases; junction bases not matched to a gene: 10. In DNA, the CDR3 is TGTGCCAGCAGCCACAGTGGACTAGCGGGAGTACTTGAGCAGTTCTTC. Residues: CASSHSGLAGVLEQFF.